These 21 T cell receptor beta chains originate from one sample sequenced in a study of blood T cell repertoires in COVID-19. Generated by immunoSEQ multiplex PCR, the TCRdb table keeps only in-frame clones and is missing some. The sample holds some 44,000 clones, roughly nine tenths seen once. The sequenced sample consisted of peripheral blood. The receptors originated from a man in his fifties with active COVID-19.

The chain uses TRBV20-1 and TRBJ1-1, with no clear D. This CDR3 is built from 11 residues. The germline V gene encodes CDR1 DFQATT and CDR2 SNEGSKA (reference sequence). The germline V and J ends were trimmed by 3 bases and 4 bases, with 6 bases remaining between them. This CDR3 reads CSASRGTEAFF. The CDR3 nucleotides read TGCAGTGCTAGCCGGGGCACTGAAGCTTTCTTT.

The chain joins TRBV10-3 to TRBJ1-4, with 9 bases lining up with TRBD1. Germline lookup yields CDR1 ENHRY and CDR2 SYGVKD. Trimming cost V 0 bases and J 8 bases; bases outside gene matches: 13. The CDR3 consists of 18 residues. The CDR3 DNA sequence: TGTGCCATCAGTGAGTCGGGTATAGGCGGGACAGGGAAGGAAAAACTGTTTTTT. Protein product: CAISESGIGGTGKEKLFF.

V is TRBV5-5 and J is TRBJ2-5; D is ambiguous. The CDR3 is 16 residues long. V was pared by 5 bases and J by 2 bases, with 19 bases between. Germline V gene lookup returns CDR1 SGHKS and CDR2 YYEKEE (reference sequence). The CDR3, as DNA: TGTGCCAGCAGACCCGAGTTAGCATTCGGGCAAGAGACCCAGTACTTC. It specifies CASRPELAFGQETQYF.

CDR3 nucleotides: TGTGCCAGCTCACCGGTCCTAGCGGGGTCCTACGAGCAGTACTTC. Protein sequence: CASSPVLAGSYEQYF. The chain employs TRBV18 and TRBJ2-7, with TRBD2 matching over 9 bases. V lost 3 bases and J lost 1; bases outside the gene matches: 4. The CDR3 is 15 residues long. Germline values: CDR1 KGHSH, CDR2 LQKENI.

The V gene is TRBV5-6, the J gene TRBJ1-2; 10 nucleotides agree with TRBD1. There are 15 residues in the CDR3. The germline gives CDR1 SGHDT, CDR2 YYEEEE. V lost 0 bases and J lost 4; bases outside the gene matches: 3. This CDR3 reads CASSLGQGAVYGYTF. The CDR3 nucleotides are TGTGCCAGCAGCTTGGGACAGGGGGCCGTCTATGGCTACACCTTC.

This chain links TRBV2 with TRBJ1-4; TRBD1 might be the D (5 bases). Germline V CDR1 and CDR2: SNHLY, FYNNEI. The CDR3 consists of 14 residues. V gave up 6 bases and J gave up 0 bases, with 8 bases separating them. Here the CDR3 DNA reads TGTGCCAGCAGAGGGGTTTCAACTAATGAAAAACTGTTTTTT. Translation: CASRGVSTNEKLFF.

This CDR3 is CASSPDSPRDTIYF. The CDR3 DNA reads as TGTGCCAGCTCACCAGACAGCCCTCGGGACACCATATATTTT. The rearrangement links TRBV18 to TRBJ1-3; possibly TRBD1 for D (5 bases). V lost 2 bases and J lost 8, with 13 bases in between. From germline, CDR1 is KGHSH and CDR2 LQKENI. CDR3 length: 14 residues.

Written as DNA, the CDR3 is TGTGCCAGCAGTGGAGCCCTCCGAGGGTTGCAGTACTTC. Translation gives CASSGALRGLQYF. This chain uses TRBV27 with TRBJ2-7; D perhaps matches TRBD2 (5 bases). The CDR3 extends over 13 amino acids. Trimming removed 5 bases at V and 9 bases at J, with 17 bases between. Germline loops: CDR1 MNHEY, CDR2 SMNVEV (reference sequence).

With regard to this clone: Other DNA sequences in the sample encode the same CDR3. The chain recombines TRBV5-1 with TRBJ1-1; 7 bases map to TRBD1. The V segment lost 4 bases and the J segment 2 bases; nucleotides outside the gene matches: 5. This CDR3 has 14 residues. Germline lookup yields CDR1 SGHRS and CDR2 YFSETQ. Here the CDR3 DNA reads TGCGCCAGCAGCCTGGGACAGAGAAACACTGAAGCTTTCTTT. It codes for CASSLGQRNTEAFF.

The rearrangement uses TRBV25-1 and TRBJ2-5; D may be TRBD1 (6 bases). The V end lost 4 bases, the J end lost 5 bases, and 14 bases lay between the germline ends. There are 14 residues in the CDR3. CDR1 MGHDK and CDR2 SYGVNS come from the germline V gene. For the CDR3, the DNA is TGTGCCAGCAGTGCCCCTCAGGGGAAGGAGACCCAGTACTTC. It codes for CASSAPQGKETQYF.

V usage is TRBV2 and J usage is TRBJ2-2; D is possibly TRBD2 (7 bases). CDR1 SNHLY and CDR2 FYNNEI come from the germline V gene. V lost 8 bases to trimming and J lost 5 bases, with 15 bases between them. This CDR3 has 14 amino acids. The CDR3: CASVRRGGTGELFF. In nucleotides, the CDR3 is TGTGCCAGCGTCCGGAGGGGGGGGACCGGGGAGCTGTTTTTT.

The chain has TRBV19 and TRBJ2-1, with 9 bases lining up with TRBD1. CDR1 is LNHDA and CDR2 is SQIVND in the germline V gene (reference sequence). V shed 6 bases, J shed 9 bases, and the junction held 6 bases outside the gene matches. This CDR3 spans 13 amino acids. CDR3 DNA sequence: TGTGCCAGTAGCAGGACAGGGGAGGGTGAGCAGTTCTTC. Its protein is CASSRTGEGEQFF.

The genes are TRBV7-2 and TRBJ1-5; TRBD1 might be the D (5 bases). Germline CDR1 reads SGHTA; CDR2 reads FQGNSA. CDR3 length equals 13 residues. V was trimmed by 3 bases and J by 6 bases, leaving 9 bases between them. The CDR3 nucleotides read TGTGCCAGCAGCTTTGACAGAATTCAGCCCCAGCATTTT. This sequence encodes CASSFDRIQPQHF.

This rearrangement joins TRBV24-1 to TRBJ2-1, with a tentative D call TRBD2 (5 bases). The V gene lost 2 bases and the J gene lost 7 bases, with 14 bases spanning the gap. CDR3 length equals 15 residues. CDR1 is KGHDR, CDR2 SFDVKD, per germline. The CDR3 nucleotides read TGTGCCACCAGTGATTCGTCCGGACTGCAGAATGAGCAGTTCTTC. This encodes CATSDSSGLQNEQFF.

The V gene is TRBV6-5, the J gene TRBJ2-7; D gene ambiguous. CDR3 length: 11 residues. Germline-derived CDR1 and CDR2 are MNHEY and SVGAGI. The V and J ends lost 8 bases and 7 bases respectively, with 12 bases between them. The CDR3 here is CASSVSREQYF. For the CDR3, the DNA is TGTGCCAGCTCGGTTTCTCGGGAGCAGTACTTC.

This chain uses TRBV28 with TRBJ2-2, with 10 bases identical to TRBD1. Per the germline V gene, CDR1 is MDHEN and CDR2 is SYDVKM. Trimming at V came to 6 bases and at J to 3 bases, leaving 1 base not matched to a gene. The CDR3 is 14 amino acids. The CDR3 protein is CASRDRGYTGELFF. CDR3 DNA: TGTGCCAGCAGGGACAGGGGGTACACCGGGGAGCTGTTTTTT. The whole variable domain, remainder taken from reference TRBV28 and TRBJ2-2, is DVKVTQSSRYLVKRTGEKVFLECVQDMDHENMFWYRQDPGLGLRLIYFSYDVKMKEKGDIPEGYSVSREKKERFSLILESASTNQTSMYLCASRDRGYTGELFFGEGSRLTVL.

The CDR3 region has the DNA TGTGCCAGCAGCCGGACAGTATCTAAAACTAATGAAAAACTGTTTTTT. It translates to CASSRTVSKTNEKLFF. The chain recombines TRBV5-5 with TRBJ1-4, with D perhaps matching TRBD1 (6 bases). CDR1 and CDR2 (germline): SGHKS, YYEKEE (reference sequence). Trimming took 4 bases from V and 1 from J, leaving 14 bases between them. The CDR3 extends over 16 amino acids.

The chain is built from TRBV4-2 and TRBJ2-7; 7 bases agree with TRBD1. V was clipped by 1 base and J by 5 bases; unmatched bases: 2. Germline assignment: CDR1 LGHNA and CDR2 YNFKEQ. This CDR3 has 13 amino acids. In DNA, the CDR3 is TGTGCCAGCAGCCAAGGACAGGGAGACGAGCAGTACTTC. Amino acids: CASSQGQGDEQYF.

Here the CDR3 reads CASSARESSGNTIYF. The CDR3 DNA follows: TGTGCCAGCAGTGCTCGGGAGTCCTCTGGAAACACCATATATTTT. The chain links TRBV25-1 to TRBJ1-3; unclear D gene. Germline V gene data show CDR1 as MGHDK and CDR2 as SYGVNS. The length of the CDR3 is 15 residues. V dropped 4 bases and J dropped 0 bases, with 10 bases sitting between them.

The chain employs TRBV6-5 and TRBJ1-4; D possibly corresponds to TRBD1 (6 bases). Germline CDR1 and CDR2: MNHEY and SVGAGI. The CDR3 is 13 residues long. V lost 6 bases, J lost 7 bases, and 12 bases lay in between. The CDR3 coding sequence is TGTGCCAGCAGAGAGACAGGAGCTGAAAAACTGTTTTTT. Amino acids: CASRETGAEKLFF.

This clone was detected only once. V and J are TRBV19 and TRBJ2-4, with TRBD2 identical over 8 bases. The CDR3 is 14 amino acids. The V gene end was trimmed by 5 bases and the J gene end by 5 bases; junction bases not matched to a gene: 5. The V gene's germline CDR1 is LNHDA and CDR2 SQIVND (reference sequence). The CDR3, as DNA: TGTGCCAGTAGTCCAGCGGGAGTTCAAAACATTCAGTACTTC. Protein product: CASSPAGVQNIQYF.